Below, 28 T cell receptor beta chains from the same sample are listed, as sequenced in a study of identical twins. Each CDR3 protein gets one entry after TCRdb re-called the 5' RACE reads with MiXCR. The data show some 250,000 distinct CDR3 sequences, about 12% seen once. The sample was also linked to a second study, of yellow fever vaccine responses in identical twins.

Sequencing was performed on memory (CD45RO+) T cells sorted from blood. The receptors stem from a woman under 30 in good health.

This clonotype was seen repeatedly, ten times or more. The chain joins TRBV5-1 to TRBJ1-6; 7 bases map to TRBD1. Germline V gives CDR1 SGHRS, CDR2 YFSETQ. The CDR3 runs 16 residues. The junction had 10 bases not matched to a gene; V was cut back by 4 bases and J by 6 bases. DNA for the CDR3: TGCGCCAGCAGCCCCCAGACGGGACAGTCTAATTCACCCCTCCACTTT. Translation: CASSPQTGQSNSPLHF.

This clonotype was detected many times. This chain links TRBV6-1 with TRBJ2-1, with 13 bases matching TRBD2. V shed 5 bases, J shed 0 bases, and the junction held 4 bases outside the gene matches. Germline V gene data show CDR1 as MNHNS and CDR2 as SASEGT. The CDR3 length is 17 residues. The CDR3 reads CASSRTSGSPSYNEQFF. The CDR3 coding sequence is TGTGCCAGCAGTAGGACTAGCGGGAGCCCCTCCTACAATGAGCAGTTCTTC.

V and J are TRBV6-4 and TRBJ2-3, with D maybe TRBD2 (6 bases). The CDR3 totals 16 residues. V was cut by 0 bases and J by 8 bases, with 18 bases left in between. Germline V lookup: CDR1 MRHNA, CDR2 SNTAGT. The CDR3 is CASSDSGGLGLGTQYF. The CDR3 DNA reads TGTGCCAGCAGTGACTCTGGAGGGTTGGGGCTAGGTACGCAGTATTTT.

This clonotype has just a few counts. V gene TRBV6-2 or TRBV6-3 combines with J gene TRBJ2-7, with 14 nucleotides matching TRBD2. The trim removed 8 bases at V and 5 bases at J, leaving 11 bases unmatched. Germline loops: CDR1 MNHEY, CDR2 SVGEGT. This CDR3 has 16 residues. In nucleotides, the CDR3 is TGTGCCAGCGTAAAGACTAGCGGGAGGGCTAGCGACGAGCAGTACTTC. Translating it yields CASVKTSGRASDEQYF.

The CDR3 reads CASSPRSNVLTF. The CDR3 DNA follows: TGTGCCAGCAGCCCCAGGTCCAACGTCCTGACTTTC. The chain has TRBV11-3 and TRBJ2-6; D gene unclear. The V end was cut by 5 bases, the J end by 8 bases, with 7 bases between. CDR3 length: 12 residues. Germline V gives CDR1 SGHNT, CDR2 YENEEA.

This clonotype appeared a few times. CDR3 amino acids: CASSLMGCVTGELFF. CDR3 nucleotide sequence: TGCGCCAGCAGTCTTATGGGGTGTGTTACCGGGGAGCTGTTTTTT. The genes are TRBV23-1 and TRBJ2-2; no clear D. TRBV23-1 is noted as an ORF with a role that remains uncertain. Trimming cost V 4 bases and J 5 bases, with 14 bases left between them. The CDR3 loop spans 15 amino acids.

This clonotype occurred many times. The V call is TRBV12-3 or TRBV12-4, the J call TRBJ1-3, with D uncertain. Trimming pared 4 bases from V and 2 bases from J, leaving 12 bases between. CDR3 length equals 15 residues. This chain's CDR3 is CASSSPGVTGNTIYF. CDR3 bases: TGTGCCAGCAGTTCCCCCGGGGTCACTGGAAACACCATATATTTT.

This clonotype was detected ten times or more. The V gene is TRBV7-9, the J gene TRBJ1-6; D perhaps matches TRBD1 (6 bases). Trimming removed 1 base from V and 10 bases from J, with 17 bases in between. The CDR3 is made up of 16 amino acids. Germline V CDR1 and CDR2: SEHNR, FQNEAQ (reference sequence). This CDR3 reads CASSLEVTGARSPLHF. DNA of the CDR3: TGTGCCAGCAGCTTAGAAGTCACGGGGGCGCGATCACCCCTCCACTTT.

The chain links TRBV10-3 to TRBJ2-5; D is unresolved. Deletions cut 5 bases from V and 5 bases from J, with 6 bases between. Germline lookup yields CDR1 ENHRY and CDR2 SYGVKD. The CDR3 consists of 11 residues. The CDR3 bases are TGTGCCATCAGTCAGAGTGAGACCCAGTACTTC. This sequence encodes CAISQSETQYF.

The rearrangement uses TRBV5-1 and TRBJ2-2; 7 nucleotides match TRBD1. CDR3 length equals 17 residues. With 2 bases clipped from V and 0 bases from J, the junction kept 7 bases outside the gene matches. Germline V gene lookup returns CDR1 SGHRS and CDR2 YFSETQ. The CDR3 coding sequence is TGCGCCAGCAGCTTAACAGGGGAGCCCACGAACACCGGGGAGCTGTTTTTT. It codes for CASSLTGEPTNTGELFF.

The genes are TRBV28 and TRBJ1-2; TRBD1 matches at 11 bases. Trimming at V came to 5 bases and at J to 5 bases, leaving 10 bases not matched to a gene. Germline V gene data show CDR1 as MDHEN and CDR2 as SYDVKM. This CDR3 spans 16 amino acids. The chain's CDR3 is CASSPTVGQGGYGYTF. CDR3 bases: TGTGCCAGCAGTCCAACCGTGGGACAGGGGGGGTATGGCTACACCTTC.

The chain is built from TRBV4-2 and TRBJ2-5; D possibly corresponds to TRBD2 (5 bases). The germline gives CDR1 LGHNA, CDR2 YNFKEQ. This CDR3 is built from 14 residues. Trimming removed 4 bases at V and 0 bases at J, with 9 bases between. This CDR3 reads CASSLRADQETQYF. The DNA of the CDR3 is TGTGCCAGCAGCCTGCGGGCGGACCAAGAGACCCAGTACTTC.

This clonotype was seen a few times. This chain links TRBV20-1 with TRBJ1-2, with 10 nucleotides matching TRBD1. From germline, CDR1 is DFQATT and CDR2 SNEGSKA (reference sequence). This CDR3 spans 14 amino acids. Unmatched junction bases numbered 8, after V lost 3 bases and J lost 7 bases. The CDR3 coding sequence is TGCAGTGCTAGTACGAGACAGGGGGCCTTTGGCTACACCTTC. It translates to CSASTRQGAFGYTF.

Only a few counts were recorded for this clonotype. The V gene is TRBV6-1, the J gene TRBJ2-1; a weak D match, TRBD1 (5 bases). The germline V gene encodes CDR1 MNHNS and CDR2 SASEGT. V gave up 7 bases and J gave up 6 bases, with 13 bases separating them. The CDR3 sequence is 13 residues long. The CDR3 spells CASKLQGVNEQFF. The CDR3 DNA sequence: TGTGCCAGCAAACTCCAAGGGGTCAATGAGCAGTTCTTC.

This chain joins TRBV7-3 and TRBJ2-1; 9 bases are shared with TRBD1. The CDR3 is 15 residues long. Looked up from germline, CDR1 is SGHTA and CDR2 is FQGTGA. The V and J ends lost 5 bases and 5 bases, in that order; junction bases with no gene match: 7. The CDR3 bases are TGTGCCAGCAGCATGAGACAGGGGGGAAACAATGAGCAGTTCTTC. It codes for CASSMRQGGNNEQFF.

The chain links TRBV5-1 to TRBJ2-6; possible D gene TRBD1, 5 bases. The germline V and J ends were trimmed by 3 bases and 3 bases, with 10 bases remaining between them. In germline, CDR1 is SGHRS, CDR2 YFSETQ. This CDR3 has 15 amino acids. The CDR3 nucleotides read TGCGCCAGCAGCTATGCAGGGCTTGGGGCCAACGTCCTGACTTTC. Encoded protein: CASSYAGLGANVLTF.

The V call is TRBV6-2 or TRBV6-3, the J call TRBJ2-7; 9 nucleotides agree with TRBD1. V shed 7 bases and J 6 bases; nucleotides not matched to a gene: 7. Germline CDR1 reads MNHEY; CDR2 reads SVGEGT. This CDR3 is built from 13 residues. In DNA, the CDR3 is TGTGCCAGCATTGACGGGACAGGGTCCGAGCAGTACTTC. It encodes CASIDGTGSEQYF.

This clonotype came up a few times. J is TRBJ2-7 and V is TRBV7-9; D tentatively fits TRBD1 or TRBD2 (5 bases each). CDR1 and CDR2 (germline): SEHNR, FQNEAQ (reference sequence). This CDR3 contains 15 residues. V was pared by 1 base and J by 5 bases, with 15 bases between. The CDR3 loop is CASSLVGVGRHEQYF. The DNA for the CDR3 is TGTGCCAGCAGCTTAGTGGGGGTAGGGAGACACGAGCAGTACTTC.

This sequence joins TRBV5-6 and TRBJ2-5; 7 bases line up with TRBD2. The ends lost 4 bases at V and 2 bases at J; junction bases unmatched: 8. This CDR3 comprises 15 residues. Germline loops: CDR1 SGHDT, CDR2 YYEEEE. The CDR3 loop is CASSPVGGEQETQYF. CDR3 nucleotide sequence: TGTGCCAGCAGCCCTGTGGGGGGGGAGCAAGAGACCCAGTACTTC.

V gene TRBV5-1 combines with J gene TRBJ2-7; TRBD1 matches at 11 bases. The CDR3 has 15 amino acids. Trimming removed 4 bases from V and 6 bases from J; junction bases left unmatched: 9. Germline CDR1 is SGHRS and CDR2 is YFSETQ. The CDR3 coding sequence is TGCGCCAGCAGCCCTAGGACAGGGGGCACGACCGAGCAGTACTTC. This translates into CASSPRTGGTTEQYF. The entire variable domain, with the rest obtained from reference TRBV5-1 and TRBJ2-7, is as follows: KAGVTQTPRYLIKTRGQQVTLSCSPISGHRSVSWYQQTPGQGLQFLFEYFSETQRNKGNFPGRFSGRQFSNSRSEMNVSTLELGDSALYLCASSPRTGGTTEQYFGPGTRLTVT.

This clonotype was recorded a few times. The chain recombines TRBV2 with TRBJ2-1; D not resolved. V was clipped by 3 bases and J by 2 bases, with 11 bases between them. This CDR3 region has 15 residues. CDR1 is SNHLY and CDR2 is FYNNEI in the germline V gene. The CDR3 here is CASSDGQQTYNEQFF. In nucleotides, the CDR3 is TGTGCCAGCAGTGATGGCCAGCAGACCTACAATGAGCAGTTCTTC.

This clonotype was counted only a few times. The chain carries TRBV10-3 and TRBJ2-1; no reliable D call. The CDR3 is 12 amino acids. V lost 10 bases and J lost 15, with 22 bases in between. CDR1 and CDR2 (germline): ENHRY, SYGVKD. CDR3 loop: CATRPGIPSLFF. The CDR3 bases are TGTGCCACCCGACCTGGGATCCCCTCCCTGTTCTTC.

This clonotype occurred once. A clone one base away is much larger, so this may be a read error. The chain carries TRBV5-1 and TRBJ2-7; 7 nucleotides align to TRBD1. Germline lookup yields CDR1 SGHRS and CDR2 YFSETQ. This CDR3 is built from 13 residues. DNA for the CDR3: TGCCCCAGCAGCCGGGACAGCAACTACGAGCAGTACTTC. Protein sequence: CPSSRDSNYEQYF.

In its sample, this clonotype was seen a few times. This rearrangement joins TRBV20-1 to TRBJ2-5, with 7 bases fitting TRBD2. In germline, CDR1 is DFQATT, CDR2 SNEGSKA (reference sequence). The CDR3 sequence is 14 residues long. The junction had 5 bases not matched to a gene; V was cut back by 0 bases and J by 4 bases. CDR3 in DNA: TGCAGTGCTAGAGAAACTAGCGTCAGAGAGACCCAGTACTTC. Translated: CSARETSVRETQYF.

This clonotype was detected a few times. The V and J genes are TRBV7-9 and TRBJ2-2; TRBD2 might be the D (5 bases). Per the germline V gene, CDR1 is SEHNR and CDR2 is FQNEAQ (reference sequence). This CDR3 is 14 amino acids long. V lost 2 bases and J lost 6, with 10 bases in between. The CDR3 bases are TGTGCCAGCAGCTTAAGAGGGCCACCCGGGGAGCTGTTTTTT. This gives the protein CASSLRGPPGELFF. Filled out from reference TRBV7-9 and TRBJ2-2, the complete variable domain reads DTGVSQNPRHKITKRGQNVTFRCDPISEHNRLYWYRQTLGQGPEFLTYFQNEAQLEKSRLLSDRFSAERPKGSFSTLEIQRTEQGDSAMYLCASSLRGPPGELFFGEGSRLTVL.

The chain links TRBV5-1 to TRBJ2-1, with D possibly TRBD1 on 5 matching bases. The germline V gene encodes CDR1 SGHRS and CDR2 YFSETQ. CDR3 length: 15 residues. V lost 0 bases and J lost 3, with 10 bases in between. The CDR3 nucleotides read TGCGCCAGCAGCTTGGTAGGGGCGATCTACAATGAGCAGTTCTTC. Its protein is CASSLVGAIYNEQFF.

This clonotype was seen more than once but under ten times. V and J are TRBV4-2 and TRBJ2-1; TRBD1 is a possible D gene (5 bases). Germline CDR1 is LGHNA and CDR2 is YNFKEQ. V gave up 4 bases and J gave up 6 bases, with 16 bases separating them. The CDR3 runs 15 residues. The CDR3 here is CASSLNGQGGNEQFF. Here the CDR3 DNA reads TGTGCCAGCAGCCTTAATGGGCAGGGCGGCAATGAGCAGTTCTTC.

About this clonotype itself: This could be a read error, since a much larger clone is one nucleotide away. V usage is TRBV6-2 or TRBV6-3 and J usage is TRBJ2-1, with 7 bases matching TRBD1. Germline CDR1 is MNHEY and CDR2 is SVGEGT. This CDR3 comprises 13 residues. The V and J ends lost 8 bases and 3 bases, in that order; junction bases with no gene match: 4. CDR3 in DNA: TGTGCCAGCCGGGACAGTATCTACAATGAGCAGTTCTTC. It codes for CASRDSIYNEQFF.